This TCR beta chain comes out of a study of Graves' ophthalmopathy and Graves' hyperthyroidism. Those donors who had ophthalmopathy presented with moderate-to-severe activity, a CAS of ≥3, a NOSPECS of ≥4 and a duration under 3 months. The evidence that diagnosis relied on was clinical symptoms, serum thyroxine, TRAb, thyroid ultrasound and orbital computed tomography. Whole-study findings and limits: Blood also harbored most expanded thyroid clonotypes above 0.001 frequency. Prediction of ophthalmopathy progression reached 70.59% sensitivity and roughly 72% specificity.

The CDR3 is made up of 15 amino acids. Germline V gene data show CDR1 as SGHAT and CDR2 as FQNNGV. V lost 0 bases and J lost 11; bases outside the gene matches: 12. This clonotype has at least ten counts. Its antigen is unknown. Amplification of TCR beta CDR3 regions used RNA transcripts. Second-round multiplex PCR came after first-round RT-PCR with HTBI primers. MiXCR, applied by TCRdb to the multiplex PCR reads, yields one record per CDR3 protein. The table shows some 150,000 distinct CDR3 sequences, with just under 40% occurring only once. This sequence was found in a man in his thirties or forties with Graves' ophthalmopathy. This chain links TRBV11-2 with TRBJ1-1, with 7 nucleotides matching TRBD1. Sequencing input: peripheral blood. DNA for the CDR3: TGTGCCAGCAGCTTAGAAGGACCCGGGACAGTAGCGGCTTTCTTT. Translated: CASSLEGPGTVAAFF.